This is a list of T cell receptor beta chains from one sample in a study of blood T cell repertoires in COVID-19. Measured with immunoSEQ multiplex PCR; TCRdb has only the in-frame clones, and not every one. The sample lists hundreds of thousands of clones, about 88% occurring once. The specimen sequenced was peripheral blood. All receptors come from a woman between 40 and 55 years old who had recovered from COVID-19. The CDR3 runs from the conserved cysteine through the conserved F or W. The D gene is left open where the match is weak. Clone size is shown for a subset of rows, as once, few, many or a class of expanded clone.

j_call v_call d_call clone_size cdr3_nt cdr3_aa
TRBJ2-1 TRBV10-3 - once TGTGCCCTCCGGGACTCGCTCCTCGCCAATGAGCAGTTCTTC CALRDSLLANEQFF
TRBJ2-7 TRBV2 TRBD1 - TGTGCCAGCAGGGGACAGGGCATGAGACTCGCCGAGGAGTACTTC CASRGQGMRLAEEYF
TRBJ2-2 TRBV19 - - TGTGCCAGTAAGGGGGCGGGGACCGGGGAGCTGTTTTTT CASKGAGTGELFF
TRBJ2-1 TRBV10-3 - - TGTGCCACCCGTAGGCAGGGGCCCTACAATGAGCAGTTCTTC CATRRQGPYNEQFF
TRBJ1-2 TRBV7-8 TRBD1 once TGTGCCAGCAGCCAGAGGACAGGCCTCCTCTCTAACTATGGCTACACCTTC CASSQRTGLLSNYGYTF
TRBJ2-1 TRBV15 TRBD1 - TGTGCCACCAGCAGAGAGGGACAGGGGGAATTCTACAATGAGCAGTTCTTC CATSREGQGEFYNEQFF
TRBJ2-1 TRBV9 - - TGTGCCAGCAGCGTAATGCCCCGGCCCAGGGAAGAGCAGTTCTTC CASSVMPRPREEQFF
TRBJ2-3 TRBV12-5 - once TGTGCTAGTGGCCCTGGGACACTCCACACAGATACGCAGTATTTT CASGPGTLHTDTQYF
TRBJ2-5 TRBV7-2 - - TGTGCCAGCAGCTCCGCCCGGGAAGGGGAGACCCAGTACTTC CASSSAREGETQYF
TRBJ1-5 TRBV7-8 - - TGTGCCAGCAGCCCCTTCGGGGTTAGCAATCAGCCCCAGCATTTT CASSPFGVSNQPQHF